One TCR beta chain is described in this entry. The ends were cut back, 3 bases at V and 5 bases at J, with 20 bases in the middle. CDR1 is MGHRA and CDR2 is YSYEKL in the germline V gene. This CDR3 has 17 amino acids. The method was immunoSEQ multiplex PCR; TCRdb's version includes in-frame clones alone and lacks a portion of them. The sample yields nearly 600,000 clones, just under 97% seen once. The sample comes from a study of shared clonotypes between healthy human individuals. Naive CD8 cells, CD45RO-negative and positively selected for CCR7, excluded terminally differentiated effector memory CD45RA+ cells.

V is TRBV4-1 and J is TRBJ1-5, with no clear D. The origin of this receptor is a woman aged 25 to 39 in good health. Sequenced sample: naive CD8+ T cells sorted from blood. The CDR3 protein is CASSQVKLGPWDQPQHF. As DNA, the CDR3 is TGCGCCAGCAGCCAGGTCAAGTTGGGTCCTTGGGATCAGCCCCAGCATTTT.